A selection of T cell receptor beta chains follows, all from one sample in a study of Graves' ophthalmopathy and Graves' hyperthyroidism. TCRdb re-called the multiplex PCR reads with MiXCR, one entry per CDR3 protein. Counted here are about 740,000 distinct CDR3 sequences, 40% occurring once; the ten biggest clones make up about 40%. Sequencing was done on a sample of peripheral blood. The origin of the receptors is an adult man with Graves' ophthalmopathy. Each CDR3 is given with its conserved first and last residue. The D gene is left open where the match is weak. Rows give clone size only sometimes, using once, few, many, or a class for an expanded clone.

- TRBJ2-2 TRBV9 many CASSVAWGTGELFF TGTGCCAGCAGCGTAGCTTGGGGGACCGGGGAGCTGTTTTTT
- TRBJ1-5 TRBV24-1 - CASSSDPRVGNQPQHF TGTGCCAGCAGTTCGGACCCCAGGGTCGGCAATCAGCCCCAGCATTTT
- TRBJ1-2 TRBV19 few CASSISGLGNYGYTF TGTGCCAGTAGTATCTCGGGGCTTGGTAACTATGGCTACACCTTC
- TRBJ1-3 TRBV20-1 - CSASEGHFGNTVYF TGCAGTGCTAGTGAAGGACATTTTGGAAACACCGTATATTTT
TRBD1 TRBJ1-6 TRBV5-1 many CASSRDRGSDSPLHF TGCGCCAGCAGTCGAGACAGGGGGTCGGATTCACCCCTCCACTTT
- TRBJ1-3 TRBV10-3 - CAISEGHSNSGNTLYF TGTGCTATCAGTGAGGGCCACTCGAACTCTGGAAACACCTTATATTTT
- TRBJ1-2 TRBV7-2 few CASSSGRRTNYGYTF TGTGCCAGCAGCTCGGGACGTCGAACCAACTATGGCTACACCTTC
TRBD1 TRBJ1-1 TRBV10-3 - CAIRDGTGRHTEAFF TGTGCCATCAGGGACGGGACAGGGAGGCACACTGAAGCTTTCTTT
- TRBJ2-5 TRBV10-3 many CAISETKETQYF TGTGCCATCAGTGAGACCAAAGAGACCCAGTACTTC
- TRBJ1-1 TRBV20-1 few CSARRPGLNTEAFF TGCAGTGCTAGAAGGCCGGGACTGAACACTGAAGCTTTCTTT
- TRBJ1-3 TRBV20-1 - CSALDPPAGNTIYF TGCAGTGCTCTCGACCCCCCGGCTGGAAACACCATATATTTT
TRBD2 TRBJ2-3 TRBV29-1 - CSGGLAGEDTQYF TGCAGCGGGGGACTAGCGGGAGAAGATACGCAGTATTTT
- TRBJ1-2 TRBV10-3 - CAISGPGDLEKPNYGYTF TGTGCCATCAGTGGCCCAGGAGACTTAGAAAAGCCGAACTATGGCTACACCTTC
TRBD1 TRBJ1-6 TRBV25-1 few CASSIAGQGDSPLHF TGTGCCAGCAGTATCGCAGGACAGGGGGACTCACCCCTCCACTTT
TRBD1 TRBJ1-1 TRBV10-3 - CAISESTRGLAFF TGTGCCATCAGTGAGTCGACCAGGGGGCTGGCTTTCTTT
TRBD2 TRBJ2-5 TRBV29-1 - CSMIRGGLGETQYF TGCAGCATGATACGGGGGGGCCTAGGGGAGACCCAGTACTTC
- TRBJ2-5 TRBV20-1 few CSARRILGGIKETQYF TGCAGTGCTAGGAGAATCTTAGGTGGGATAAAAGAGACCCAGTACTTC
- TRBJ1-1 TRBV29-1 - CSVAGPNTEAFF TGCAGCGTTGCTGGGCCGAACACTGAAGCTTTCTTT